This T cell receptor (beta chain) was captured in a study of blood T cell repertoires in COVID-19. The overall study: From the United States, Italy and Spain came samples of acute and convalescent COVID-19.

In the authors' workflow: Quantification of nucleated cells was approximated via reference gene primer amplification. Sequenced by immunoSEQ multiplex PCR; TCRdb stores in-frame clones only, minus some. Clone size and the V and J calls come from that table; the DNA yielded D and trimming. In the table there are roughly 39,000 clones, around 83% of which are singletons. Germline V gives CDR1 SGHTA, CDR2 FQGNSA. Deletions cut 7 bases from V and 5 bases from J, with 17 bases between. CDR3 length: 14 amino acids. The rearrangement joins TRBV7-2 to TRBJ2-5, with a tentative D call TRBD2 (5 bases). The sequence derives from a man over 45 in a cohort sampled during active COVID-19. The sequenced material came from peripheral blood. The CDR3 is CASTPDLRGETQYF. For the CDR3, the DNA is TGTGCCAGCACCCCGGACCTCCGCGGGGAGACCCAGTACTTC. Together with reference TRBV7-2 and TRBJ2-5, the CDR3 gives the full variable domain: GAGVSQSPSNKVTEKGKDVELRCDPISGHTALYWYRQSLGQGLEFLIYFQGNSAPDKSGLPSDRFSAERTGGSVSTLTIQRTQQEDSAVYLCASTPDLRGETQYFGPGTRLLVL.